This paragraph covers one T cell receptor (beta chain) sequence. Germline V gene sequence: CDR1 MGHRA, CDR2 YSYEKL. The CDR3 has 15 residues. Trimming removed 1 base from V and 5 bases from J, with 14 bases in between. The record originates from a study of cytomegalovirus exposure and HLA in healthy donors. The PCR contained 60 Vbeta and 13 Jbeta primers. The repertoire was sequenced with immunoSEQ multiplex PCR; TCRdb's copy has only in-frame clones and lacks some. The sample yields 150,000 to 170,000 clones, about 68% seen once. This receptor was obtained from a young man in good health and CMV-seronegative. Sequencing was performed on PBMCs. The genes are TRBV4-1 and TRBJ1-2; D is possibly TRBD1 (5 bases). The CDR3 coding sequence is TGCGCCAGCAGCCAAGTAGGCAGGGTAGTGTATGGCTACACCTTC. The encoded protein is CASSQVGRVVYGYTF.